The source of this T cell receptor (beta chain) is a study of blood T cells in healthy people across ages. Overall study results and limits: Roughly linearly, TCR beta diversity per million T cells fell as age increased.

With a J-beta primer mix and a sample-barcoded 5' primer, a second PCR ran about 6 to 11 cycles. Via MiXCR, TCRdb re-called the 5' RACE reads, giving one row per CDR3 protein. The sample has some 1.4 million distinct CDR3 sequences; 42% are singletons. With respect to this clonotype: The target antigen is unknown.

Per germline, CDR1 ENHRY and CDR2 SYGVKD. This CDR3 contains 13 residues. V was shortened by 2 bases and J by 10 bases, with 14 bases between the two germline ends. The chain carries TRBV10-3 and TRBJ2-5; D ambiguous. Sequencing input: blood. The clonotype comes from a young woman in good health. The CDR3 loop is CAISEEITRSQYF. CDR3 bases: TGTGCCATCAGTGAGGAGATCACCAGGAGCCAGTACTTC.